Given below is one T cell receptor (beta chain) in context. Antigen unknown. This sample was taken from a study of blood T cells in healthy people across ages. Investigators took approximately 9.4 milliliters of peripheral blood from every donor. Per sample, no less than 6 micrograms of total RNA were extracted. General observations from the study: Naive T cell percentage by flow cytometry tracked strongly with beta diversity. Compared with aged donors, long-lived donors showed fewer expanded clones, suggesting selection.

The trim removed 3 bases at V and 2 bases at J, leaving 8 bases unmatched. The CDR3 has 16 residues. Germline lookup yields CDR1 MNHNY and CDR2 SVGAGI (reference sequence). Combining a sample-barcoded 5' primer with a J-beta primer mix, a second PCR ran for 7 to 11 cycles. TCRdb independently ran MiXCR on the 5' RACE reads; one entry per CDR3 protein. The table records approximately 1.5 million distinct CDR3 sequences, around 36% of them present only once. The specimen sequenced was blood. The clonotype comes from a woman in her thirties in good health. J is TRBJ2-3 and V is TRBV6-6; 7 nucleotides match TRBD1. The CDR3 is CASSYLQGSVTDTQYF. CDR3 nucleotides: TGTGCCAGCAGTTATTTACAGGGGAGCGTCACAGATACGCAGTATTTT.